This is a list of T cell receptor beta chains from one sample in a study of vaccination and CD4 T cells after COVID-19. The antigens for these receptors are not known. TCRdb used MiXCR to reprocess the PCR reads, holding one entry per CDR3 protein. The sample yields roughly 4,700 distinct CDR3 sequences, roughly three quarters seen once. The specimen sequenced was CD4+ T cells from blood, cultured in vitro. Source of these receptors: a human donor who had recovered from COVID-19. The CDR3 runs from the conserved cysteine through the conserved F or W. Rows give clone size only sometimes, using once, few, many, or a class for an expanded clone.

CDR3 protein: CASRPGTSGRDTQYF; clone size: -; V gene: TRBV5-1; J gene: TRBJ2-3
CDR3 protein: CAWRTGTGRVNEQFF; clone size: -; V gene: TRBV30; J gene: TRBJ2-1
CDR3 protein: CASSGGGTSYEQYF; clone size: -; V gene: TRBV11-3; J gene: TRBJ2-7
CDR3 protein: CASSRDSYYGYTF; clone size: -; V gene: TRBV6-1; J gene: TRBJ1-2
CDR3 protein: CASNLGGSYNEQFF; clone size: -; V gene: TRBV11-3; J gene: TRBJ2-1
CDR3 protein: CASSEGAGNQPQHF; clone size: -; V gene: TRBV6-1; J gene: TRBJ1-5
CDR3 protein: CSATGDTEAFF; clone size: -; V gene: TRBV20-1; J gene: TRBJ1-1
CDR3 protein: CSAGLAHGELFF; clone size: -; V gene: TRBV20-1; J gene: TRBJ2-2
CDR3 protein: CASSLKLDRWGGHYGYTF; clone size: -; V gene: TRBV10-2; J gene: TRBJ1-2
CDR3 protein: CSARDAGRDQETQYF; clone size: medium-sized; V gene: TRBV20-1; J gene: TRBJ2-5
CDR3 protein: CSATPWTVSLGYTF; clone size: -; V gene: TRBV20-1; J gene: TRBJ1-2
CDR3 protein: CASSRGTSYGYTF; clone size: -; V gene: TRBV7-2; J gene: TRBJ1-2
CDR3 protein: CASSLAWETQYF; clone size: -; V gene: TRBV7-2; J gene: TRBJ2-5
CDR3 protein: CSASPAGGRQPQHF; clone size: -; V gene: TRBV20-1; J gene: TRBJ1-5
CDR3 protein: CSARPGGNYGYTF; clone size: -; V gene: TRBV20-1; J gene: TRBJ1-2
CDR3 protein: CASSLTRDSNQPQHF; clone size: few; V gene: TRBV7-2; J gene: TRBJ1-5
CDR3 protein: CAIGEGHQGNTIYF; clone size: -; V gene: TRBV10-3; J gene: TRBJ1-3
CDR3 protein: CSARGISGSKPYEQYF; clone size: -; V gene: TRBV20-1; J gene: TRBJ2-7
CDR3 protein: CASSLGQNYGYTF; clone size: -; V gene: TRBV7-3; J gene: TRBJ1-2
CDR3 protein: CASSMPDAETQYF; clone size: -; V gene: TRBV7-7; J gene: TRBJ2-5
CDR3 protein: CASSLDLAASETQYF; clone size: -; V gene: TRBV11-2; J gene: TRBJ2-5
CDR3 protein: CASSTAGGITEAFF; clone size: large; V gene: TRBV6-2/TRBV6-3; J gene: TRBJ1-1
CDR3 protein: CASSPPDRGGRGKETQYF; clone size: few; V gene: TRBV18; J gene: TRBJ2-5
CDR3 protein: CASRTYEDTQYF; clone size: -; V gene: TRBV6-2/TRBV6-3; J gene: TRBJ2-3
CDR3 protein: CASSRSTGGGYTF; clone size: -; V gene: TRBV4-1; J gene: TRBJ1-2
CDR3 protein: CAWSRQGIQPQHF; clone size: few; V gene: TRBV30; J gene: TRBJ1-5
CDR3 protein: CASSFLGRENGGYTF; clone size: few; V gene: TRBV11-1; J gene: TRBJ1-2
CDR3 protein: CASSQGGLQETQYF; clone size: -; V gene: TRBV4-1; J gene: TRBJ2-5
CDR3 protein: CASSLYGDSGQETQYF; clone size: -; V gene: TRBV27; J gene: TRBJ2-5
CDR3 protein: CATSDFGPASGANVLTF; clone size: -; V gene: TRBV24-1; J gene: TRBJ2-6
CDR3 protein: CASSLRLAGGIATDTQYF; clone size: -; V gene: TRBV7-9; J gene: TRBJ2-3
CDR3 protein: CSARAGEETQYF; clone size: -; V gene: TRBV20-1; J gene: TRBJ2-5
CDR3 protein: CASSLGQTTDTQYF; clone size: once; V gene: TRBV7-9; J gene: TRBJ2-3
CDR3 protein: CASSWTSGNTGELFF; clone size: -; V gene: TRBV27; J gene: TRBJ2-2
CDR3 protein: CASSRGSPTGRSYEQYF; clone size: -; V gene: TRBV21-1; J gene: TRBJ2-7
CDR3 protein: CSALNAVKVADTQYF; clone size: -; V gene: TRBV20-1; J gene: TRBJ2-3
CDR3 protein: CSASPWLEQFF; clone size: medium-sized; V gene: TRBV20-1; J gene: TRBJ2-1
CDR3 protein: CASRSGQGRHWNQPQHF; clone size: -; V gene: TRBV19; J gene: TRBJ1-5
CDR3 protein: CSARGPRGDYGYTF; clone size: -; V gene: TRBV20-1; J gene: TRBJ1-2
CDR3 protein: CASILGGTSEKYNEQFF; clone size: -; V gene: TRBV6-1; J gene: TRBJ2-1
CDR3 protein: CASSQQQGRNSPLHF; clone size: -; V gene: TRBV4-3; J gene: TRBJ1-6
CDR3 protein: CASSGLGAGELFF; clone size: -; V gene: TRBV7-6; J gene: TRBJ2-2
CDR3 protein: CSATRLANTGELFF; clone size: -; V gene: TRBV20-1; J gene: TRBJ2-2
CDR3 protein: CASSSIQGALGGYTF; clone size: -; V gene: TRBV7-8; J gene: TRBJ1-2
CDR3 protein: CASSIAVSGDTQYF; clone size: -; V gene: TRBV19; J gene: TRBJ2-3
CDR3 protein: CATLDSGGETQYF; clone size: large; V gene: TRBV10-3; J gene: TRBJ2-5
CDR3 protein: CASSQVNSPYEQYF; clone size: -; V gene: TRBV14; J gene: TRBJ2-7
CDR3 protein: CSAMLALAGELFF; clone size: -; V gene: TRBV20-1; J gene: TRBJ2-2
CDR3 protein: CASSLTGGEAETQYF; clone size: -; V gene: TRBV7-3; J gene: TRBJ2-5
CDR3 protein: CASSKVGLAGHQAPPDTQYF; clone size: -; V gene: TRBV21-1; J gene: TRBJ2-3
CDR3 protein: CASSLNSGKEYF; clone size: -; V gene: TRBV5-4; J gene: TRBJ2-5
CDR3 protein: CASSSPGALKPTFF; clone size: -; V gene: TRBV6-1; J gene: TRBJ1-1
CDR3 protein: CASSLIWESYGYTF; clone size: -; V gene: TRBV19; J gene: TRBJ1-2
CDR3 protein: CASRRDAGNQPQHF; clone size: -; V gene: TRBV19; J gene: TRBJ1-5
CDR3 protein: CASSRQANYGYTF; clone size: few; V gene: TRBV6-2/TRBV6-3; J gene: TRBJ1-2